This T cell receptor beta chain came from a study of long-term antiretroviral therapy in people with HIV. This clone was seen a few times. Investigators performed immunoSEQ version v3.0 at survey level. The method was immunoSEQ multiplex PCR; TCRdb's version includes in-frame clones alone and lacks a portion of them. The table includes about 9,000 clones, 65% to 85% detected once. The sequence was collected from a young man with HIV. The sequenced sample was unsorted PBMCs, obtained 0.3 years before starting antiretroviral therapy.

The CDR3 DNA reads TGCGCCAGCAGCCAAGATTTCCGGCTCAATCAGCCCCAGCATTTT. Encoded protein: CASSQDFRLNQPQHF. The chain recombines TRBV4-3 with TRBJ1-5; D remains ambiguous. The CDR3 spans 15 residues. V lost 0 bases to trimming and J lost 3 bases, with 9 bases between them. Germline V lookup: CDR1 LGHNA, CDR2 YSLEER.